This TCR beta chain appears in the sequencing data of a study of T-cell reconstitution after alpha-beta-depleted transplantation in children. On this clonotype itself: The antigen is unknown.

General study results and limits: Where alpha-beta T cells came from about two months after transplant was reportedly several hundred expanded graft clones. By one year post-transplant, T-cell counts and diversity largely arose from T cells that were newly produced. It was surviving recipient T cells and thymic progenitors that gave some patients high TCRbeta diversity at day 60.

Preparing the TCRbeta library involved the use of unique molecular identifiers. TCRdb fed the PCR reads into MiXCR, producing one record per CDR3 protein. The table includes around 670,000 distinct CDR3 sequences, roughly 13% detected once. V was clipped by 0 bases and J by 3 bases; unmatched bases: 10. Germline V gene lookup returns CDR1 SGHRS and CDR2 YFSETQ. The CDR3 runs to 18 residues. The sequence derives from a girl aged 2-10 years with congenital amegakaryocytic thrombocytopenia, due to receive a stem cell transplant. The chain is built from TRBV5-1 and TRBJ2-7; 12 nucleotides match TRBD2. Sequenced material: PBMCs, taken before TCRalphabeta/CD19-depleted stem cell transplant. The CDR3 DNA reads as TGCGCCAGCAGCTTGGGGACGGGACTAGCGGGTGGTTACTACGAGCAGTACTTC. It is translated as CASSLGTGLAGGYYEQYF.